This T cell receptor (beta chain) emerged from a study of blood T cell repertoires in COVID-19. Study summary: Sites across the United States, Italy and Spain contributed samples from acute and convalescent COVID-19. Nucleic acid was either cDNA or gDNA, and it came from T cells, B-cell-depleted T cells, or PBMCs.

TCRdb keeps only in-frame clones here, not all; method: immunoSEQ multiplex PCR. The sample holds more than 200,000 clones, 87% seen once. The CDR3 consists of 14 residues. Germline lookup yields CDR1 SGDLS and CDR2 YYNGEE. V was shortened by 2 bases and J by 4 bases, with 12 bases between the two germline ends. The chain carries TRBV9 and TRBJ2-5, with D perhaps matching TRBD2 (6 bases). This sequence originates from a man younger than 40 in a cohort exposed to, infected with or recovered from COVID-19 (not recorded which). The sample taken for sequencing was PBMCs or T cells enriched from blood (not recorded which). The CDR3 DNA follows: TGTGCCAGCAGCGTCGGTGTGGGAGGAGAGACCCAGTACTTC. Protein product: CASSVGVGGETQYF.